This T cell receptor beta chain was sequenced during a study of T cells after yellow fever vaccination (dated by TCRdb to between 2018 and 2021). For the wider study: The SMART-Seq v4 Ultra Low Input RNA kit was used to prepare libraries from fractions with low cell numbers. Bulk TCR alpha and beta repertoires were sequenced longitudinally to track T-cell clones before and after primary and booster YFV17D yellow fever vaccination. Two healthy male donors made up the cohort, one aged 18 to 30 years and the other aged 30 to 40 years. Blood was drawn at multiple timepoints before and after primary and secondary immunization, with bulk PBMC replicates and cell subsets isolated. Broad study findings and their caveats: FACS-sorted repertoires could contain abundant contaminating clonotypes from the bulk population, so computational filtering was required. Most clones expanded after primary vaccination (approximately 97% of CD4 and about 85% of CD8) were re-detected after the booster, suggesting that broad memory maintenance occurred. A small fraction of clonotypes showed up in both the CD4 and CD8 compartments, probably as a result of convergent recombination. Compared with the primary T-cell response, the secondary T-cell response was faster but weaker, reaching its peak on day 5 rather than on day 15. Because only a couple of donors were included in the study, the extent to which the findings can be generalized is limited.

This clonotype turned up a few times. What this receptor recognizes is not known. Base qualities are not at hand, and no much larger clone is one base apart. Interpreted using the paper, the treatment or condition label stands for: live attenuated yellow fever vaccine strain. Two biological replicates of bulk PBMCs were collected at each blood-draw timepoint. A standard Ficoll-Paque protocol was used to isolate PBMCs from peripheral blood. TriZol was used to extract RNA from bulk PBMCs, CD4 and CD8 fractions, and dextramer-positive and dextramer-negative fractions. Synthesis of TCR cDNA relied on 5'RACE template switching, a step that introduced a universal primer site along with unique molecular identifiers. Priming of cDNA synthesis was performed from both the TCR alpha and TCR beta constant segments. Two PCR steps were used to amplify libraries, with sample barcodes and sequencing adapters being added in the second step. Libraries were sequenced on Illumina HiSeq 2500 (2x100 bp) or NovaSeq (2x150 bp). The authors' pipeline ran thus. Demultiplexing of reads and collapsing into UMI consensus sequences were performed with MIGEC, and V(D)J alignment was carried out with MiXCR. Vaccine-responding clonotypes were identified with edgeR using replicate PBMC samples, with FDR below 0.01 and a log2 fold change above 5 up to day 15 being required. CD4 or CD8 identity was assigned to each bulk clonotype according to whether the clonotype was present at higher abundance in the sequenced CD4 repertoire or the sequenced CD8 repertoire. The public sequencing data were trimmed at Q25 with fastp and processed into clonotypes with MiXCR by TCRdb, which kept only in-frame beta chains. Rows are unified per CDR3 protein, each entry keeping the most common DNA and genes. The V and J calls, along with clone size, are taken from TCRdb and not from the paper's own processing. The sample table records a few hundred thousand distinct CDR3 sequences; 6.8% of these occur just once. The ten biggest clones cover about a sixth of the sample.

The CDR3 has 14 amino acids, counting the end cysteine and phenylalanine. Just CDR3 DNA is preserved here, 42 bases in frame from base 1. V gives up 0 bases and J gives up 3 bases, and the segment between their germline ends measures 10 bases. Taken from the germline V gene, the CDR1 and CDR2 loops are SGHRS and YFSETQ. The sequence is built from TRBV5-1 and TRBJ2-7; TRBD1 is perhaps the D gene, given 6 matching bases. This TCR was recovered from a young man who received the YFV17D yellow fever vaccine. The source material was PBMCs, sampled more than 35 days after the first yellow fever vaccination. The CDR3 region: CASSLEGRGYEQYF. The nucleotide sequence is given as TGCGCCAGCAGCTTGGAAGGCAGGGGCTACGAGCAGTACTTC.